The clone carrying this T cell receptor beta chain was found a few times. Its antigen is currently unknown. The second PCR ran 7 to 11 cycles with a sample-barcoded 5' primer and J-beta primers. Each CDR3 protein gets one entry after TCRdb re-called the 5' RACE reads with MiXCR. The table lists about 1.1 million distinct CDR3 sequences, under 40% of them singletons. The data stem from a study of blood T cells in healthy people across ages. Findings and caveats of the study: The authors considered diversity estimates from one million T cells to be underestimates.

The germline V gene encodes CDR1 SGHTA and CDR2 FQGNSA. The CDR3 runs to 14 residues. V was trimmed by 3 bases and J by 0 bases, leaving 8 bases between them. This TCR came from a man aged 18 to 30 in good health. The V and J genes are TRBV7-2 and TRBJ1-1; D unresolved. Material: blood. The CDR3 DNA reads as TGTGCCAGCAGCTTGATTGGTCTGAACACTGAAGCTTTCTTT. Amino acid sequence: CASSLIGLNTEAFF.